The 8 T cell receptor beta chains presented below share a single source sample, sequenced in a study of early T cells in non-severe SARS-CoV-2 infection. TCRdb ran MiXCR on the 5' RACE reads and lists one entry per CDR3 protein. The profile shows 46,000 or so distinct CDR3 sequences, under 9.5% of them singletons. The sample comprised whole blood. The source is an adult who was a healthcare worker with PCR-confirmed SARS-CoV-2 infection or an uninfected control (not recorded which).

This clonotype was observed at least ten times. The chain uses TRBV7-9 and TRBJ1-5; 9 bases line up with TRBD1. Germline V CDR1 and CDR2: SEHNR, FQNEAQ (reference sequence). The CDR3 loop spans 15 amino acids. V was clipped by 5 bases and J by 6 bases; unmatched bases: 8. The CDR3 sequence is CASSEGQGSGQPQHF. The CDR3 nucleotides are TGTGCCAGCAGCGAGGGACAGGGTTCGGGTCAGCCCCAGCATTTT.

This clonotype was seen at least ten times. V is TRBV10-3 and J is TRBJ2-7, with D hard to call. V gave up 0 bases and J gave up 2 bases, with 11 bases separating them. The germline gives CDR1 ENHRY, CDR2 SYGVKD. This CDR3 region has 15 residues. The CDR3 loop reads CAISESVAKAYEQYF. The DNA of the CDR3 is TGTGCCATCAGTGAGTCGGTGGCAAAGGCCTACGAGCAGTACTTC.

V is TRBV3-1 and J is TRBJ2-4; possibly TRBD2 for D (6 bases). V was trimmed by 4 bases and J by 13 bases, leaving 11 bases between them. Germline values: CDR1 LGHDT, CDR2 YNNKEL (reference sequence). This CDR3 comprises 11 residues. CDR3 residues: CASSLLGLQYF. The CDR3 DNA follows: TGTGCCAGCAGCCTCCTGGGACTGCAGTACTTC.

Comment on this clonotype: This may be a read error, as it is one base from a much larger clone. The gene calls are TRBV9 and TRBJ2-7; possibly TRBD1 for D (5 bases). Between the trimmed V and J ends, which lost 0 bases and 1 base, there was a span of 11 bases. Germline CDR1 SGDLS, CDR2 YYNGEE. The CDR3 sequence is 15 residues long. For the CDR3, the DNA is TGTGCCAGCAGCGTAGCGAGACAGCCGTCCTACGAGCAGTACTTC. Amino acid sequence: CASSVARQPSYEQYF.

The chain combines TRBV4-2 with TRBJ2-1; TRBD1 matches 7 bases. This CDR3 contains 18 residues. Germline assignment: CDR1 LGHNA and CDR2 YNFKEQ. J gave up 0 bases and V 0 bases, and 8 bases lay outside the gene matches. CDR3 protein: CASSQDPRQGSSYNEQFF. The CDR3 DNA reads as TGTGCCAGCAGCCAAGATCCAAGACAGGGAAGCTCCTACAATGAGCAGTTCTTC.

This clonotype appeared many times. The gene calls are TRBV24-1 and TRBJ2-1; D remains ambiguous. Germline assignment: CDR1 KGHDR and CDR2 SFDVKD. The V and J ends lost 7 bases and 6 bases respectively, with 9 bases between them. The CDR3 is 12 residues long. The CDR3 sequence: CATRRVSNEQFF. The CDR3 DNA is TGTGCCACCAGAAGGGTATCCAATGAGCAGTTCTTC.

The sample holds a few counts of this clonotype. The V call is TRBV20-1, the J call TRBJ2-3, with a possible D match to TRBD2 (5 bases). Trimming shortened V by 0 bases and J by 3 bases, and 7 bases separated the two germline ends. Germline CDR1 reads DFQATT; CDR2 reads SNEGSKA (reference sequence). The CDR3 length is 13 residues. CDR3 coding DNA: TGCAGTGCTAGAGATGGGAGAACAGATACGCAGTATTTT. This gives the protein CSARDGRTDTQYF.

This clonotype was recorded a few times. DNA of the CDR3: TGTGCCAGCCGGTACCCAGGCACAGATACGCAGTATTTT. This sequence encodes CASRYPGTDTQYF. The J gene is TRBJ2-3, the V gene TRBV6-2 or TRBV6-3; no clear D. Trimming left V 8 bases short and J 1 base short, with 10 bases between. CDR3 size: 13 residues. CDR1 is MNHEY and CDR2 is SVGEGT in the germline V gene.